The 4 T cell receptor beta chains presented below share a single source sample, sequenced in a study of T cells in localized non-small cell lung cancer. This table comes from immunoSEQ multiplex PCR, and its TCRdb copy is limited to in-frame clones, with some not included. The table has 86,000 or so clones, approximately 84% seen once. This material consisted of peripheral blood, taken before any cancer treatment. Source of these receptors: a man aged 35 to 69 with stage I lung adenocarcinoma.

The chain has TRBV6-5 and TRBJ1-2, with 7 positions matching TRBD1. This CDR3 contains 14 residues. V shed 1 base, J shed 8 bases, and the junction held 7 bases outside the gene matches. The V gene's germline CDR1 is MNHEY and CDR2 SVGAGI. The CDR3, as DNA: TGTGCCAGCAGTTACTACCAGGGGGTAGGCGGCTACACCTTC. As protein: CASSYYQGVGGYTF.

Within the sample, this clone is medium-sized. The V call is TRBV19, the J call TRBJ2-2; the D gene is possibly TRBD1 (6 bases). Germline V gene data show CDR1 as LNHDA and CDR2 as SQIVND (reference sequence). The V and J ends lost 6 bases and 5 bases respectively, with 16 bases between them. The CDR3 spans 15 residues. CDR3 sequence reads: CASSLPGAITGELFF. CDR3 nucleotide sequence: TGTGCCAGTAGCCTCCCAGGGGCAATAACCGGGGAGCTGTTTTTT.

The chain combines TRBV5-6 with TRBJ2-7; D might be TRBD1 (6 bases). V was shortened by 3 bases and J by 0 bases, with 7 bases between the two germline ends. The CDR3 length is 13 residues. Per the germline V gene, CDR1 is SGHDT and CDR2 is YYEEEE. CDR3: CASSWDISYEQYF. In nucleotides, the CDR3 is TGTGCCAGCAGCTGGGACATCTCCTACGAGCAGTACTTC. Full variable domain (rest looked up from reference TRBV5-6 and TRBJ2-7): DAGVTQSPTHLIKTRGQQVTLRCSPKSGHDTVSWYQQALGQGPQFIFQYYEEEERQRGNFPDRFSGHQFPNYSSELNVNALLLGDSALYLCASSWDISYEQYFGPGTRLTVT.

CDR3 DNA sequence: TGTGCCAGCAGCCCCGTGGGGCAGCCATCCTATGGCTACACCTTC. This codes for CASSPVGQPSYGYTF. J is TRBJ1-2 and V is TRBV5-6; possible D gene TRBD1, 5 bases. Germline CDR1 is SGHDT and CDR2 is YYEEEE. Trimming took off 4 bases at V and 4 bases at J, with 17 bases between the two ends. This CDR3 region has 15 residues.